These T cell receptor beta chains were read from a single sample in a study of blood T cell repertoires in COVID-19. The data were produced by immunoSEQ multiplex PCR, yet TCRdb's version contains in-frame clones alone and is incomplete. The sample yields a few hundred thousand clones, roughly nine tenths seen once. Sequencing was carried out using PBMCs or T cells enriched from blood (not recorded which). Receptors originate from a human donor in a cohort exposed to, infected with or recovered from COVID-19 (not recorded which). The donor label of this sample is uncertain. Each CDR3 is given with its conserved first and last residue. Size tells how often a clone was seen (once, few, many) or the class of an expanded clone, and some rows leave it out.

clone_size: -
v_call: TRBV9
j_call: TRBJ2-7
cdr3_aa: CASSPRGGGYEQYF

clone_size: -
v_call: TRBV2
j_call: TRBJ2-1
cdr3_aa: CASSMGQGPYNEQFF

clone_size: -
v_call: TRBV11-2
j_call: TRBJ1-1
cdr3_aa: CASSLALGGDTEAFF

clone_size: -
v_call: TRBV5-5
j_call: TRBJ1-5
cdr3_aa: CASSLVPRTGAIQPQHF

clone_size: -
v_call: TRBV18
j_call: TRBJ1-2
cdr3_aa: CASSPPQSYGYTF

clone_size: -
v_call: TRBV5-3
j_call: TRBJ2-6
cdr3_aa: CARSFNRCEPGANVLTF

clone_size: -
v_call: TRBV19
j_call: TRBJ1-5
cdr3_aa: CASTLVQFSNQPQHF

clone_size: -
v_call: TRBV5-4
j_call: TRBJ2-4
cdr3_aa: CASSSPGENIQYF

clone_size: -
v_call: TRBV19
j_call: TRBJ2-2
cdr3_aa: CASSLTSGNTGELFF

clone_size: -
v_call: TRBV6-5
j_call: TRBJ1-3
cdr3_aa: CASIRQGARGNTIYF

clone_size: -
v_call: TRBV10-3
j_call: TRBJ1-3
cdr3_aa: CAIKGISSGNTIYF

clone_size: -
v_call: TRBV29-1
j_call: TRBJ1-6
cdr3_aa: CSPKGGQGNSPLHF

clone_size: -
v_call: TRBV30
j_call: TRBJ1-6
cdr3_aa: CAWSSGTGGSPLHF

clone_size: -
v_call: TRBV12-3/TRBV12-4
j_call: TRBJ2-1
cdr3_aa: CASCVAREQFF

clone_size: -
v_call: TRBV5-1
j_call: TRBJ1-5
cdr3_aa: CASSLRQGANIQPQHF

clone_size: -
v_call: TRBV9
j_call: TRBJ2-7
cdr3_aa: CASSVGLAASYEQYF

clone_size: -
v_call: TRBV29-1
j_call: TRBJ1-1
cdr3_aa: CSVEDWGVNTEAFF

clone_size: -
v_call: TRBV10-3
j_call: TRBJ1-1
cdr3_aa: CAISDLGLDTEAFF

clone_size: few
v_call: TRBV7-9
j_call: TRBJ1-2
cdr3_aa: CASSLRDRGYGYTF

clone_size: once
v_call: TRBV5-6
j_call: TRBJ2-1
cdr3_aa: CASSLTPVEQFF

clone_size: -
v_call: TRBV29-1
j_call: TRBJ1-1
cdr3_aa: CRGTSGDTEAFF

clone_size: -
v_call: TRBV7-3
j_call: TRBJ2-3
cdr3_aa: CASSPRTGGTDTQYF

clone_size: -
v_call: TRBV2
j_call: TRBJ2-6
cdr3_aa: CASRGLAGANVLTF

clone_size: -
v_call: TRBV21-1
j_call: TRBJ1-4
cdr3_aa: CASSKVRERREKLFF

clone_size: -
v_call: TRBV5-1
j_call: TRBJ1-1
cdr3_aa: CASSLQRQGGTEAFF

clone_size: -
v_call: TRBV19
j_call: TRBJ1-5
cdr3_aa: CASSIAGNQPQHF

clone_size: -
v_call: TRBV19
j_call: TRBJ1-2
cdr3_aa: CASSMTGFYGYTF

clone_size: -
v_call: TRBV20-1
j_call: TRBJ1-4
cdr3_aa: CSASPRQGDEKLFF

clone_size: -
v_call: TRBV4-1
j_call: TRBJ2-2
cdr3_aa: CASSQVANRDTGELFF

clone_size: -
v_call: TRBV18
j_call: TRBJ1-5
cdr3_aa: CASSQGQGADQPQHF

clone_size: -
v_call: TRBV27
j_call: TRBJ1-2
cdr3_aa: CASSSGSNYGYTF

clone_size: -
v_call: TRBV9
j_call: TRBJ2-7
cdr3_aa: CASSVYSGGAGEQYF

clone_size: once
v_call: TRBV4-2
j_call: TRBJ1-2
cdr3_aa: CASSQDLTGNGYTF

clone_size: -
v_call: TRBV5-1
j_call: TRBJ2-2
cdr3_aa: CASSLVQGPTGELFF

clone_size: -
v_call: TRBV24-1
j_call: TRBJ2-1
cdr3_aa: CATRPTFSGQGYNEQFF

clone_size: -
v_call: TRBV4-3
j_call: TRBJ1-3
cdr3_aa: CASSLGQGLRNTIYF

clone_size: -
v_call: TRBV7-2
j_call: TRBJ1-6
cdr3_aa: CASSLGPRGGSYNSPLHF

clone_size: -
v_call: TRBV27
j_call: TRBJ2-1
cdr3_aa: CASSLGDLNEQFF

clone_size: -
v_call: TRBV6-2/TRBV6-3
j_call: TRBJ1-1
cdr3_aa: CASSPSGPTEAFF

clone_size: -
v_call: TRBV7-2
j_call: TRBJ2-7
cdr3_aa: CASPGCHEQYF

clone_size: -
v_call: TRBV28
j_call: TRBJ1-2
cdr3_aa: CASSLRTGGYTF

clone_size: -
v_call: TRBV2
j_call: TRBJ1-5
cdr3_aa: CASTWSGRRAQHF

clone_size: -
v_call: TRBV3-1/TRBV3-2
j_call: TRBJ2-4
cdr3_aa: CASSLQGSKNIQYF

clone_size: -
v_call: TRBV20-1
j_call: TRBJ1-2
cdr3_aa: CSASTTGGGYTF

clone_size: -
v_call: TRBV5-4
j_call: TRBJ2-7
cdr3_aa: CASSSLGRGKGYEQYF

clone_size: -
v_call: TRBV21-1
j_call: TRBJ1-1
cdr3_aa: CASEPGTFF